This TCR beta chain stems from a study of blood T cell repertoires in COVID-19. Sequencing used immunoSEQ multiplex PCR; TCRdb keeps in-frame clones, though not all of them. The sample contains 250,000 to 350,000 clones, roughly 90% of which appear only once. The CDR3 consists of 15 residues. CDR1 is LGHNA, CDR2 YSLEER, per germline. V lost 0 bases, J lost 8 bases, and 4 bases stayed unmatched. The chain is built from TRBV4-3 and TRBJ1-1; the match to TRBD1 covers 12 bases. Input material: peripheral blood. This receptor was obtained from a woman aged 65 to 85 with COVID-19, enrolled during active disease. CDR3 region: CASSQEWGQGAEAFF. The CDR3 DNA follows: TGCGCCAGCAGCCAAGAATGGGGACAGGGGGCCGAAGCTTTCTTT.